This TCR beta chain is drawn from a study of blood T cell repertoires in COVID-19. On the study more broadly: Specimens from acute and convalescent COVID-19 originated in the United States, Italy and Spain. In each case, the material was cDNA or gDNA derived from T cells, B-cell-depleted T cells, or PBMCs.

Followed over time, Seattle patients had been enrolled while infection was active. Original processing notes: Amplification of reference gene primers was used by the study to estimate nucleated cell counts. Repertoires were generated with immunoSEQ multiplex PCR, while TCRdb's copy carries only in-frame clones and drops some. V and J calls and clone size are as listed in that table; D and trimming were resolved from the DNA. The sample holds some 390,000 clones, around 87% seen once. Per germline, CDR1 SEHNR and CDR2 FQNEAQ (reference sequence). Trimming cost V 7 bases and J 5 bases; bases outside gene matches: 8. The CDR3 spans 14 residues.

Sequencing was done on a sample of peripheral blood. V and J are TRBV7-9 and TRBJ2-5; 9 bases are a match to TRBD1. The clonotype comes from a woman in her sixties or seventies with COVID-19, enrolled during active disease. CDR3 amino acids: CASTFTGGKETQYF. The CDR3 coding sequence is TGTGCCAGCACCTTCACAGGGGGCAAGGAGACCCAGTACTTC.